This is a list of T cell receptor beta chains from one sample in a study of blood T cell repertoires in COVID-19. Sequenced by immunoSEQ multiplex PCR; TCRdb stores in-frame clones only, minus some. The sample holds over 250,000 clones, 70% to 90% seen once. The sample was PBMCs or T cells enriched from blood (not recorded which). The receptors derive from a young woman who had recovered from COVID-19. CDR3s leave out the opening cysteine and the closing phenylalanine or tryptophan. Where a row states a size, it is once, few, many or the class of an expanded clone; other rows omit it.

11	NA	TRBJ2-7	TRBV12-3/TRBV12-4	ATRLQGTREQY
12	NA	TRBJ1-2	TRBV21-1	ASSRKGTVYGYT
16	NA	TRBJ2-2	TRBV7-2	ASSLPSGGRPNTGELF
14	NA	TRBJ2-7	TRBV28	ASSFGTGRSSYEQY
11	NA	TRBJ1-6	TRBV9	ASSPRGDSPLH
14	once	TRBJ1-3	TRBV19	ASRPSGEVTGNTIY
12	once	TRBJ2-1	TRBV30	AWGPGSPGNEQF
14	once	TRBJ1-2	TRBV30	AWSVPRWRTGGGYT
13	NA	TRBJ2-7	TRBV5-1	ASSLWTGVPYEQY
16	NA	TRBJ2-6	TRBV27	ASSSRGRGLSGANVLT
13	NA	TRBJ1-1	TRBV30	AWSRTDTKNTEAF
10	NA	TRBJ1-2	TRBV6-1	ASSDVRDGYT
12	NA	TRBJ1-1	TRBV7-9	ASSPDRPYTEAF
15	NA	TRBJ2-7	TRBV5-1	ASSIHFRDSALLEQY
13	NA	TRBJ1-6	TRBV13	ASSTRGRTNSPLH
12	NA	TRBJ1-2	TRBV30	AWSPGTGDFGYT
11	NA	TRBJ1-1	TRBV2	ASTRTSGTTAF
12	NA	TRBJ2-2	TRBV11-2	ASSLDSDTGELF
13	NA	TRBJ1-6	TRBV6-6	ASAGQGLNNSPLH
12	NA	TRBJ1-6	TRBV14	ASSPTEYNSPLH
13	NA	TRBJ2-5	TRBV6-5	ASSTVGLAWETQY
14	NA	TRBJ1-4	TRBV15	ATSSDRTGRKEKLF
14	NA	TRBJ2-1	TRBV24-1	ATSGGEGSSYNEQF